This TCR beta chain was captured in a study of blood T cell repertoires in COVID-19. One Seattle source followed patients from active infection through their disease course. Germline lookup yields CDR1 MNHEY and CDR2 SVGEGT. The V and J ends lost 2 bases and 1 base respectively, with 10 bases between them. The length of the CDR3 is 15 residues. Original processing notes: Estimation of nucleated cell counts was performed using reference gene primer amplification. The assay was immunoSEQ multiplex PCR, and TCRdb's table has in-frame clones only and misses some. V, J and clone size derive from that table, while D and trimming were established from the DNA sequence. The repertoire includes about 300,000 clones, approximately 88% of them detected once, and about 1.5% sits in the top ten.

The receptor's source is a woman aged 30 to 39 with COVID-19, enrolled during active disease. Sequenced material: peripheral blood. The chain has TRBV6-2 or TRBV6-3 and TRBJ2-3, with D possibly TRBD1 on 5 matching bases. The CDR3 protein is CASSYQGSGTDTQYF. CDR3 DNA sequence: TGTGCCAGCAGTTACCAGGGCTCGGGCACAGATACGCAGTATTTT.